This TCR beta chain was observed in a study of response to subunit inactivated influenza vaccine. CDR1 is SGHTA, CDR2 FQGNSA, per germline. V was clipped by 6 bases and J by 4 bases; unmatched bases: 10. The CDR3 spans 17 residues. TCRdb re-derived calls from the RT-PCR reads in MiXCR, one entry per CDR3 protein. The data show hundreds of thousands of distinct CDR3 sequences, less than 20% seen once. Study-wide results and limits: The study's authors posited that every seasonal influenza vaccination enlists few new T cells.

As regards this clonotype: The antigen is not known.

This clonotype was obtained from a man aged 50 to 59 who received an inactivated influenza vaccine. The chain joins TRBV7-2 to TRBJ2-3, with 13 bases matching TRBD2. This material consisted of PBMCs from blood, taken 5 days after vaccination. CDR3 bases: TGTGCCAGCAGGACCCAACTAGCGGGAGGGCCCTCAGATACGCAGTATTTT. This sequence encodes CASRTQLAGGPSDTQYF.